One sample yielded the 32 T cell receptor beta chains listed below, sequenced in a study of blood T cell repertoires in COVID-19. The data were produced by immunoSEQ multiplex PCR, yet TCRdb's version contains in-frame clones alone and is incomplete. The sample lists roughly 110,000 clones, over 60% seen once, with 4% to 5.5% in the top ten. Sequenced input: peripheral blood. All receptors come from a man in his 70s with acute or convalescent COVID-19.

The CDR3 is CASSLKEGSGYTF. CDR3 nucleotide sequence: TGTGCCAGCAGTTTAAAGGAGGGCTCGGGCTACACCTTC. V is TRBV12-3 or TRBV12-4 and J is TRBJ1-2, with unresolved D. The CDR3 consists of 13 residues. The V end lost 2 bases, the J end lost 8 bases, and 12 bases lay between the germline ends.

CDR3 sequence reads: CASSMRDYEQYF. CDR3 DNA sequence: TGTGCCAGTAGTATGAGGGACTACGAGCAGTACTTC. This chain uses TRBV19 with TRBJ2-7; tentative D call: TRBD2 (5 bases). Germline CDR1 and CDR2: LNHDA and SQIVND (reference sequence). Trimming pared 3 bases from V and 3 bases from J, leaving 6 bases between. The CDR3 consists of 12 residues.

The CDR3 region has the DNA TGTGCCAGCAGCAGGGCGGTGGGTCAGCCCCAGCATTTT. As protein: CASSRAVGQPQHF. The chain is built from TRBV6-5 and TRBJ1-5; perhaps TRBD1 as D (5 bases). With 6 bases removed from V and 6 bases from J, the gap between germline ends came to 12 bases. The CDR3 runs 13 residues. Germline loops: CDR1 MNHEY, CDR2 SVGAGI.

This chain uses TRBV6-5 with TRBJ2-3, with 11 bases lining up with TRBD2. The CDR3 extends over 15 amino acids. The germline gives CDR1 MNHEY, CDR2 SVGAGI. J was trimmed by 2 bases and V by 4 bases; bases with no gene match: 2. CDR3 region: CASSLAGGITDTQYF. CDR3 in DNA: TGTGCCAGCAGTTTAGCGGGGGGGATCACAGATACGCAGTATTTT.

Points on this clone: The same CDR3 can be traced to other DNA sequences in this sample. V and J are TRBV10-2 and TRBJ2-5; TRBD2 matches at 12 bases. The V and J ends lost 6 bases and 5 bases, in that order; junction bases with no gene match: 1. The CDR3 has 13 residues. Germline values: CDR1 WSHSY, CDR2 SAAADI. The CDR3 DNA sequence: TGCGCCAGCAGGACTAGCGGGGGTGAGACCCAGTACTTC. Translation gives CASRTSGGETQYF.

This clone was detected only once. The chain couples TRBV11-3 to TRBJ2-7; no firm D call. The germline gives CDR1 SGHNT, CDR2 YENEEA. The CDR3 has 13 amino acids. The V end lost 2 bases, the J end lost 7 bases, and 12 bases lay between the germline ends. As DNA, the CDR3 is TGTGCCAGCAGCTTACAGGATACTTATGAGCAGTACTTC. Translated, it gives CASSLQDTYEQYF.

This chain's CDR3 is CASSQDWRGGYNEQFF. The CDR3 DNA reads as TGCGCCAGCAGCCAAGATTGGCGGGGGGGTTACAATGAGCAGTTCTTC. The V and J genes are TRBV4-3 and TRBJ2-1, with 9 bases lining up with TRBD2. The CDR3 consists of 16 residues. The J segment lost 4 bases and the V segment lost 0 bases, leaving 4 bases of the junction unmatched. The germline gives CDR1 LGHNA, CDR2 YSLEER.

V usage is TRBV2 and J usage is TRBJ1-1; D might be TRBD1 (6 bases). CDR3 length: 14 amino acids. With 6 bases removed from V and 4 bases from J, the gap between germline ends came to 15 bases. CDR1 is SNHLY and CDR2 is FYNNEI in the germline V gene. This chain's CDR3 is CASRQDSSSTEAFF. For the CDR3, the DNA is TGTGCCAGCAGACAGGACAGTTCTAGCACTGAAGCTTTCTTT.

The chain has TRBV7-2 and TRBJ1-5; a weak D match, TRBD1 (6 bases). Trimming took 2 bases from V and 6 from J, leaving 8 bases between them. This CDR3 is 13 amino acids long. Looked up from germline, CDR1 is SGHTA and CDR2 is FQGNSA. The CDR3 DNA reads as TGTGCCAGCAGCTTAAACAGGGTTCAGCCCCAGCATTTT. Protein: CASSLNRVQPQHF.

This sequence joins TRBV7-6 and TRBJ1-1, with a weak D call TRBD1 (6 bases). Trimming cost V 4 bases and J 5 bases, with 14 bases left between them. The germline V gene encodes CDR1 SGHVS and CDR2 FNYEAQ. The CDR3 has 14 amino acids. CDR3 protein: CASSSKGGVTEAFF. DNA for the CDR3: TGTGCCAGCAGCTCAAAGGGGGGGGTAACTGAAGCTTTCTTT.

The CDR3 here is CASSPPRVEDTQYF. The CDR3 DNA reads TGTGCCAGCAGCCCGCCCCGAGTGGAGGATACGCAGTATTTT. The chain carries TRBV3-1 (or the pseudogene TRBV3-2) and TRBJ2-3; D not resolved. This CDR3 is 14 amino acids long. Germline V CDR1 and CDR2: LGHDT, YNNKEL (reference sequence). V lost 4 bases and J 6 bases, leaving 14 bases between the germline ends.

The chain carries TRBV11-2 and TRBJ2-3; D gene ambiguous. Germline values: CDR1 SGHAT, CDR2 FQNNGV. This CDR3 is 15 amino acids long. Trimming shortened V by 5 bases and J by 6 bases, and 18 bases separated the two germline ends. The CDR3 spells CASSPLAVASDTQYF. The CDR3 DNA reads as TGTGCCAGCAGCCCTTTAGCCGTAGCCTCGGATACGCAGTATTTT.

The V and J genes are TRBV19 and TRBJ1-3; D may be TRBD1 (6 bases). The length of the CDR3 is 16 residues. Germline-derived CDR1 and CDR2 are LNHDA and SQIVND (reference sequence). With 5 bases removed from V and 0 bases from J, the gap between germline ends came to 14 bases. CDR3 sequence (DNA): TGTGCCAGTAGTTTGAACAGGGATAGCTCTGGAAACACCATATATTTT. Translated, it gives CASSLNRDSSGNTIYF. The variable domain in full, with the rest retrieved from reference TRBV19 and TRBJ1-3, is DGGITQSPKYLFRKEGQNVTLSCEQNLNHDAMYWYRQDPGQGLRLIYYSQIVNDFQKGDIAEGYSVSREKKESFPLTVTSAQKNPTAFYLCASSLNRDSSGNTIYFGEGSWLTVV.

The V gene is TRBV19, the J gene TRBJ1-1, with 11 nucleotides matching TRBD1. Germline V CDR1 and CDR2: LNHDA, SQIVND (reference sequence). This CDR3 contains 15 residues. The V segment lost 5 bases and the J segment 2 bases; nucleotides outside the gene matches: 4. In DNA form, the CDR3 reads TGTGCCAGTAGTTTAGGACAGGGGGCAAACACTGAAGCTTTCTTT. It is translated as CASSLGQGANTEAFF.

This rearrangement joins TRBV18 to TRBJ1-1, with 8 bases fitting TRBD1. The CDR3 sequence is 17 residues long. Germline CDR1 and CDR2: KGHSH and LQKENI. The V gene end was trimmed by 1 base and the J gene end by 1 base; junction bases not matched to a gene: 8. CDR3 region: CASSPRASTGGNTEAFF. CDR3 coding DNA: TGTGCCAGCTCACCACGGGCATCTACAGGGGGGAACACTGAAGCTTTCTTT.

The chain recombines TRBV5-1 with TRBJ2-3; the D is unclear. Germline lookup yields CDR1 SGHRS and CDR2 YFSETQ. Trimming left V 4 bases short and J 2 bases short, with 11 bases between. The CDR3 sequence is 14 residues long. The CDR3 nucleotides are TGCGCCAGCAGCCCTGCCGTGGCCACAGATACGCAGTATTTT. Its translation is CASSPAVATDTQYF.

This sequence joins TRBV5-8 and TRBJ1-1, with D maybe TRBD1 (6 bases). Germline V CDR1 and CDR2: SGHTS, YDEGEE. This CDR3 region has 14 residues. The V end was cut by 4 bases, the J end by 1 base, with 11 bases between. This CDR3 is CASSPDRRNTEAFF. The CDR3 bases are TGTGCCAGCAGCCCTGACAGGAGGAACACTGAAGCTTTCTTT. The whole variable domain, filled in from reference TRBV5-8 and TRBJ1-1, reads EAGVTQSPTHLIKTRGQQATLRCSPISGHTSVYWYQQALGLGLQFLLWYDEGEERNRGNFPPRFSGRQFPNYSSELNVNALELEDSALYLCASSPDRRNTEAFFGQGTRLTVV.

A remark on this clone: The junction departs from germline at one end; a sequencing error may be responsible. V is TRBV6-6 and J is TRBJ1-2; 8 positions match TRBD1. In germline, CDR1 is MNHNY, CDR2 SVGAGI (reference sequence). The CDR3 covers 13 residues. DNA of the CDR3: TGTGCCAGCAGCCCCCCCACTACGGACAGGGCGGACTTC. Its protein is CASSPPTTDRADF.

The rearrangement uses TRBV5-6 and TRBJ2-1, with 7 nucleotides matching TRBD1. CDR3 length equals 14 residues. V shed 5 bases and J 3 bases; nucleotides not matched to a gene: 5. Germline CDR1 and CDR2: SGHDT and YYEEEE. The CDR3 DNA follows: TGTGCCAGCAGATCGGACAGGCTCTACAATGAGCAGTTCTTC. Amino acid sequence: CASRSDRLYNEQFF.

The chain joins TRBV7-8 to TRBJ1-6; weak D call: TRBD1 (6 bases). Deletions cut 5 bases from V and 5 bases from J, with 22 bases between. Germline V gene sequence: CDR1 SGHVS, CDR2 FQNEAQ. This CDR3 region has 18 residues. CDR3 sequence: CASSPVSAGVFNNSPLHF. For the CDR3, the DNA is TGTGCCAGCAGCCCAGTATCGGCAGGGGTTTTTAATAATTCACCCCTCCACTTT.

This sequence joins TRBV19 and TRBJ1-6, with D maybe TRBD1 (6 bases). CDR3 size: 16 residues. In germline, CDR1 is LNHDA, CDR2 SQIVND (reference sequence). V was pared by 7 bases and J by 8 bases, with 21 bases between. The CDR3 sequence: CASNPDRTLIDSPLHF. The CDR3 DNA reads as TGTGCCAGTAACCCCGACAGGACCCTAATTGATTCACCCCTCCACTTT. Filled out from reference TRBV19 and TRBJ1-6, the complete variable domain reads DGGITQSPKYLFRKEGQNVTLSCEQNLNHDAMYWYRQDPGQGLRLIYYSQIVNDFQKGDIAEGYSVSREKKESFPLTVTSAQKNPTAFYLCASNPDRTLIDSPLHFGNGTRLTVT.

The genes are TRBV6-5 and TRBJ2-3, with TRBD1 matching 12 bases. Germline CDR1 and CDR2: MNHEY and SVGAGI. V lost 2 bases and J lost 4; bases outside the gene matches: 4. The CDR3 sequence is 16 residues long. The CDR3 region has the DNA TGTGCCAGCAGTTACGGGACAGGGGGCGCCTCAGATACGCAGTATTTT. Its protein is CASSYGTGGASDTQYF.

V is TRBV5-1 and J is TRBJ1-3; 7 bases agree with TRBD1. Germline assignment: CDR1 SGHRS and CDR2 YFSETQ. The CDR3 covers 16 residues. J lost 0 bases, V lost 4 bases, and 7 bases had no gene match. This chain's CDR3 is CASSQMGQSSGNTIYF. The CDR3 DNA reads TGCGCCAGCAGCCAAATGGGACAGTCCTCTGGAAACACCATATATTTT.

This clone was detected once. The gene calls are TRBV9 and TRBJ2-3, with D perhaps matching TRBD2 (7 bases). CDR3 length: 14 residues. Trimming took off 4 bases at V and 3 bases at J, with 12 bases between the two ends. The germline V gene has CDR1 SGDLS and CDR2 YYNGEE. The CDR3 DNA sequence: TGTGCCAGCAGCAGGGGGGGCGGTACAGATACGCAGTATTTT. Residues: CASSRGGGTDTQYF.

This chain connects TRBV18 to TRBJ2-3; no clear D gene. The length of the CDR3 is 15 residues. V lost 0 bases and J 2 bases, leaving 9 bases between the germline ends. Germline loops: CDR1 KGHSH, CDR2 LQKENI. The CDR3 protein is CASSPPNSYTDTQYF. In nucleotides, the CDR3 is TGTGCCAGCTCACCACCGAACTCCTACACAGATACGCAGTATTTT.

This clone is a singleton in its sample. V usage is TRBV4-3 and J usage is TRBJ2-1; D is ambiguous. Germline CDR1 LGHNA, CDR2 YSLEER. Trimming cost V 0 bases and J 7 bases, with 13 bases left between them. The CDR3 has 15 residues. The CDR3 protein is CASSQELMGQNEQFF. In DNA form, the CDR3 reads TGCGCCAGCAGCCAAGAGTTAATGGGCCAGAATGAGCAGTTCTTC.

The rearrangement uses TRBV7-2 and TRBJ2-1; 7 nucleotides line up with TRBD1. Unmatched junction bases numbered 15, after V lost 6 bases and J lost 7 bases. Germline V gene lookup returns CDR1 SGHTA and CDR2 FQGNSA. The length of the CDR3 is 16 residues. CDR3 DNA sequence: TGTGCCAGCAGTTCACACCCCGGACAGGCCTCGAATGAGCAGTTCTTC. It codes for CASSSHPGQASNEQFF.

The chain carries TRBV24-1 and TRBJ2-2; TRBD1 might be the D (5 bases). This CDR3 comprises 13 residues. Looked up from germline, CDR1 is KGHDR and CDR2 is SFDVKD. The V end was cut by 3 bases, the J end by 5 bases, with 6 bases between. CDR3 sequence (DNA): TGTGCCACCAGTGATCCAGGGACCGGGGAGCTGTTTTTT. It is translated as CATSDPGTGELFF.

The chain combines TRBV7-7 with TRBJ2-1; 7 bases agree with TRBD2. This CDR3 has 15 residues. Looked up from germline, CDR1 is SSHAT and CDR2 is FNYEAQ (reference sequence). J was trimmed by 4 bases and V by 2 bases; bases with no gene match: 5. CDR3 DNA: TGTGCCAGCAGCTTATCAATAGCGGGTTACAATGAGCAGTTCTTC. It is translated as CASSLSIAGYNEQFF.

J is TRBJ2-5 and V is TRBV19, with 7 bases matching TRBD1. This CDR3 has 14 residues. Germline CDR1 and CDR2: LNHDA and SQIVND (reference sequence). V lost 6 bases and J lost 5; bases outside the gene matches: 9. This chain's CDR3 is CASRKGTVHETQYF. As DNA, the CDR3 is TGTGCCAGTAGAAAGGGGACAGTGCACGAGACCCAGTACTTC.

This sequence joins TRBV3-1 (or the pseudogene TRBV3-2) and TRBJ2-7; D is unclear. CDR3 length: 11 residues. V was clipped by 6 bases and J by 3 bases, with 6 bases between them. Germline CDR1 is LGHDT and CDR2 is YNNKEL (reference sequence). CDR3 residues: CASRQNYEQYF. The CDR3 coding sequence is TGTGCCAGCAGGCAGAACTACGAGCAGTACTTC.

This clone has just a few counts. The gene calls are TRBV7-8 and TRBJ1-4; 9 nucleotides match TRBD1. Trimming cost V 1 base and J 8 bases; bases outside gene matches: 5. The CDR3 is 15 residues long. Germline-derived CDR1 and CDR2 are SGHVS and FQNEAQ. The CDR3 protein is CASSLGQGEREKLFF. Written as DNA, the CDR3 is TGTGCCAGCAGCTTAGGACAGGGGGAGAGAGAAAAACTGTTTTTT.